The 18 T cell receptor beta chains presented below share a single source sample, sequenced in a study of beta chain features in type 1 diabetes. The investigators reverse transcribed all of the isolated RNA, so they sequenced expressed TCRB transcripts. TCRdb keeps only in-frame clones here, not all; method: immunoSEQ multiplex PCR. The table shows 200,000 to 250,000 clones, with 25% to 35% occurring only once. The sample comprised central memory CD4+ T cells from blood. Receptors were obtained from a man aged 30 to 45 in good health.

In the case of this clone: A single base separates this from a much larger clone, so it may be a read error. V gene TRBV7-2 combines with J gene TRBJ2-2, with TRBD1 as a possible D gene (5 bases). The CDR3 is made up of 16 amino acids. Germline values: CDR1 SGHTA, CDR2 FQGNSA. The CDR3 loop is CASRLAASLRGGELFF. The CDR3 nucleotides read TGTGCCAGCCGCTTAGCTGCGTCTCTTAGGGGCGGGGAGCTGTTTTTT.

This chain joins TRBV6-1 and TRBJ2-5, with 8 bases lining up with TRBD1. V lost 8 bases to trimming and J lost 5 bases; unmatched junction nucleotides: 7. The CDR3 consists of 13 residues. Germline-derived CDR1 and CDR2 are MNHNS and SASEGT. The CDR3 coding sequence is TGTGCCAGCGCGACAGGGGATGGGGAGACCCAGTACTTC. Its translation is CASATGDGETQYF.

The genes are TRBV28 and TRBJ1-1; D not certain. Trimming removed 4 bases at V and 1 base at J, with 10 bases between. This CDR3 contains 14 residues. Germline assignment: CDR1 MDHEN and CDR2 SYDVKM. The DNA for the CDR3 is TGTGCCAGCAGTTCCCCCCCGGGGAACACTGAAGCTTTCTTT. The encoded protein is CASSSPPGNTEAFF.

The sample holds one count of this clone. A read error may be the cause here, since a much bigger clone is one base away. Other DNA sequences in the same sample also yield this CDR3. V gene TRBV7-2 combines with J gene TRBJ2-3; 9 positions agree with TRBD2. In germline, CDR1 is SGHTA, CDR2 FQGNSA. The CDR3 has 14 amino acids. The CDR3 reads CASSLAGSTDTQYF. CDR3 in DNA: TGTGCCAGCAGCCTAGCGGGGAGCACAGATACGCAGTATTTT. Full variable domain (outside the CDR3, taken from reference TRBV7-2 and TRBJ2-3): GAGVSQSPSNKVTEKGKDVELRCDPISGHTALYWYRQSLGQGLEFLIYFQGNSAPDKSGLPSDRFSAERTGGSVSTLTIQRTQQEDSAVYLCASSLAGSTDTQYFGPGTRLTVL.

Only one count was recorded for this clone. The chain joins TRBV9 to TRBJ2-1; no reliable D call. The V and J ends lost 0 bases and 2 bases respectively, with 12 bases between them. The CDR3 sequence is 16 residues long. Germline assignment: CDR1 SGDLS and CDR2 YYNGEE. The CDR3 loop is CASSVGMRPTYNEQFF. CDR3 sequence (DNA): TGTGCCAGCAGCGTAGGAATGCGGCCAACCTACAATGAGCAGTTCTTC.

This clone appeared a few times. This sample also contains other DNA sequences that code for the same CDR3. The gene calls are TRBV7-2 and TRBJ2-5; D gene unclear. V lost 2 bases to trimming and J lost 4 bases, with 8 bases between them. CDR1 and CDR2 from the germline V gene are SGHTA and FQGNSA. The CDR3 consists of 13 residues. CDR3 sequence (DNA): TGTGCCAGCAGCTTATCGTTGGGAGAGACCCAGTACTTC. It translates to CASSLSLGETQYF.

This clone turned up a few times. The chain employs TRBV7-2 and TRBJ2-5; perhaps D is TRBD1 or TRBD2 (5 bases each). V lost 3 bases and J 5 bases, leaving 13 bases between the germline ends. The CDR3 has 14 amino acids. Germline V gene data show CDR1 as SGHTA and CDR2 as FQGNSA. The DNA of the CDR3 is TGTGCCAGCAGCTTGGGACGCATGACGGAGACCCAGTACTTC. This codes for CASSLGRMTETQYF.

The chain combines TRBV9 with TRBJ2-3, with D possibly matching TRBD1 (5 bases). V lost 6 bases and J lost 2, with 13 bases in between. This CDR3 is built from 14 residues. Germline values: CDR1 SGDLS, CDR2 YYNGEE. The CDR3 loop reads CASTQWGNTDTQYF. CDR3 DNA sequence: TGTGCCAGCACTCAGTGGGGCAACACAGATACGCAGTATTTT.

The CDR3, as DNA: TGTGCCAGCAGTTTAGGGGGTCAGCCCCAGCATTTT. This sequence encodes CASSLGGQPQHF. V gene TRBV28 combines with J gene TRBJ1-5, with D maybe TRBD1 (5 bases). This CDR3 has 12 residues. Per the germline V gene, CDR1 is MDHEN and CDR2 is SYDVKM. Trimming removed 2 bases from V and 6 bases from J, with 5 bases in between.

The rearrangement links TRBV7-9 to TRBJ1-1; TRBD1 is a possible D gene (5 bases). This CDR3 has 9 amino acids. CDR1 and CDR2 from the germline V gene are SEHNR and FQNEAQ (reference sequence). The CDR3 reads CVGEGKAFF. The DNA for the CDR3 is TGTGTAGGGGAGGGAAAGGCTTTCTTT. The entire variable domain, with the rest obtained from reference TRBV7-9 and TRBJ1-1, is as follows: DTGVSQNPRHKITKRGQNVTFRCDPISEHNRLYWYRQTLGQGPEFLTYFQNEAQLEKSRLLSDRFSAERPKGSFSTLEIQRTEQGDSAMYLCVGEGKAFFGQGTRLTVV.

This clone has a handful of counts. V gene TRBV7-2 combines with J gene TRBJ1-2; TRBD1 matches at 9 bases. Germline V CDR1 and CDR2: SGHTA, FQGNSA. The CDR3 spans 14 residues. V lost 0 bases and J lost 8; bases outside the gene matches: 4. The CDR3 loop reads CASSLADRGKGYTF. The DNA of the CDR3 is TGTGCCAGCAGCTTAGCGGACAGGGGTAAAGGCTACACCTTC.

This clone was observed a handful of times. The V and J genes are TRBV9 and TRBJ2-5, with 12 bases matching TRBD2. This CDR3 comprises 16 residues. From germline, CDR1 is SGDLS and CDR2 YYNGEE. V was clipped by 3 bases and J by 0 bases; unmatched bases: 3. The chain's CDR3 is CASSGTSGRYQETQYF. The CDR3, as DNA: TGTGCCAGCAGCGGAACTAGCGGGAGGTACCAAGAGACCCAGTACTTC.

This rearrangement joins TRBV10-3 to TRBJ1-6; D is possibly TRBD1 (5 bases). Trimming pared 3 bases from V and 0 bases from J, leaving 9 bases between. Looked up from germline, CDR1 is ENHRY and CDR2 is SYGVKD. There are 16 residues in the CDR3. The CDR3 region has the DNA TGTGCCATCAGTGACGGGGGGATCTCCTATAATTCACCCCTCCACTTT. This encodes CAISDGGISYNSPLHF.

The rearrangement links TRBV20-1 to TRBJ1-2, with D tentatively TRBD1 (6 bases). The germline CDR1 and CDR2 sequences are DFQATT and SNEGSKA (reference sequence). V was shortened by 4 bases and J by 5 bases, with 8 bases between the two germline ends. There are 11 residues in the CDR3. The CDR3 DNA follows: TGCAGTGCTACAGGGGAGTATGGCTACACCTTC. It is translated as CSATGEYGYTF.

This chain links TRBV5-4 with TRBJ2-6; the D is unclear. CDR1 SGHNT and CDR2 YYREEE come from the germline V gene (reference sequence). The CDR3 covers 13 residues. The V end was cut by 4 bases, the J end by 0 bases, with 2 bases between. The CDR3 region is CASSISGANVLTF. The DNA of the CDR3 is TGTGCCAGCAGCATCTCTGGGGCCAACGTCCTGACTTTC.

This clone was seen at least ten times. The DNA of the CDR3 is TGTGCCAGCAGCCCTAGCCCTCTCGGCCCGGATGGCTACACCTTC. Translated: CASSPSPLGPDGYTF. This rearrangement joins TRBV7-9 to TRBJ1-2; D is unclear. V gave up 5 bases and J gave up 6 bases, with 19 bases separating them. Germline CDR1 SEHNR, CDR2 FQNEAQ (reference sequence). CDR3 length equals 15 residues.

The chain is built from TRBV9 and TRBJ2-3; D is unresolved. Germline CDR1 reads SGDLS; CDR2 reads YYNGEE. Trimming removed 0 bases at V and 4 bases at J, with 9 bases between. This CDR3 has 14 residues. CDR3 region: CASSVEGFPDTQYF. The CDR3 bases are TGTGCCAGCAGCGTAGAGGGTTTCCCAGATACGCAGTATTTT.

This rearrangement joins TRBV7-8 to TRBJ2-3, with 11 bases fitting TRBD1. The J segment lost 5 bases and the V segment lost 5 bases, leaving 12 bases of the junction unmatched. Looked up from germline, CDR1 is SGHVS and CDR2 is FQNEAQ. This CDR3 comprises 17 residues. The CDR3 loop reads CASSPSTGTGGLDTQYF. In DNA, the CDR3 is TGTGCCAGCAGCCCCTCGACCGGGACAGGGGGACTAGATACGCAGTATTTT.